The 2 T cell receptor beta chains reported below all come from one sample, sequenced in a study of T cells in Graves' hyperthyroidism and ophthalmopathy. RNA transcripts served as the template for amplifying TCR beta CDR3 regions. With the HTBI primer set, the TCR CDR3 went through a first round of RT-PCR. TCRdb ran MiXCR on the multiplex PCR reads and lists one entry per CDR3 protein. The sample carries about 400,000 distinct CDR3 sequences, more than 13% recorded once. The material sequenced was blood. These receptors came from a young woman with Graves' hyperthyroidism.

The chain has TRBV24-1 and TRBJ2-7; 8 bases align to TRBD1. The CDR3 runs 15 residues. CDR1 is KGHDR and CDR2 is SFDVKD in the germline V gene. V dropped 3 bases and J dropped 0; count of bases not matched to a gene: 3. CDR3 protein: CATSDPGTGSYEQYF. The CDR3 DNA reads TGTGCCACCAGTGATCCCGGGACAGGCTCCTACGAGCAGTACTTC.

This clonotype was picked up many times. The chain recombines TRBV7-8 with TRBJ2-5, with a tentative D call TRBD1 (6 bases). The germline gives CDR1 SGHVS, CDR2 FQNEAQ. The V end lost 5 bases, the J end lost 4 bases, and 11 bases lay between the germline ends. There are 13 residues in the CDR3. The CDR3, as DNA: TGTGCCAGCAGCCTAGGACAGAGAGAGACCCAGTACTTC. Protein sequence: CASSLGQRETQYF.